The present T cell receptor beta chain was sequenced within a study of blood T cell repertoires in COVID-19. Germline trimming cut 7 bases from V and 6 bases from J; bases unmatched to any gene: 9. This CDR3 region has 16 residues. Per germline, CDR1 SEHNR and CDR2 FQNEAQ (reference sequence). The assay was immunoSEQ multiplex PCR, and TCRdb's table has in-frame clones only and misses some. The repertoire consists of around 220,000 clones, with roughly 89% occurring once and the leading ten covering roughly 16%. The chain has TRBV7-9 and TRBJ1-6, with 10 bases matching TRBD1. The specimen sequenced was PBMCs or T cells enriched from blood (not recorded which). This sequence was found in a man aged 25-45 years who had been exposed to COVID-19. The CDR3 spells CASTLLTGGFNSPLHF. DNA of the CDR3: TGTGCCAGCACCTTGCTGACAGGGGGCTTTAATTCACCCCTCCACTTT.